This is a list of T cell receptor beta chains from one sample in a study of blood T cell repertoires in COVID-19. Libraries were prepared by immunoSEQ multiplex PCR; TCRdb keeps only in-frame clonotypes and omits some of them. The table has hundreds of thousands of clones, about 89% seen once. Source material: PBMCs or T cells enriched from blood (not recorded which). The source of these receptors is a man aged 40-50 years in a cohort exposed to, infected with or recovered from COVID-19 (not recorded which). CDR3s include the opening cysteine and the closing phenylalanine or tryptophan. Each record gives: D gene, V gene, CDR3 length, J gene, clone size, CDR3 DNA, CDR3 protein. The D gene is left open where the match is weak. Size is stated for part of the rows, as once, few or many counts, or as a class when the clone is expanded.

D gene: TRBD1; V gene: TRBV30; CDR3 length: 13; J gene: TRBJ1-4; clone size: -; CDR3 DNA: TGTGCCTGGAGTACAGGGGTTAATGAAAAACTGTTTTTT; CDR3 protein: CAWSTGVNEKLFF
D gene: TRBD1; V gene: TRBV5-6; CDR3 length: 15; J gene: TRBJ1-2; clone size: once; CDR3 DNA: TGTGCCAGCAGGTACCGGGACAGAAATAACTATGGCTACACCTTC; CDR3 protein: CASRYRDRNNYGYTF
D gene: -; V gene: TRBV5-6; CDR3 length: 13; J gene: TRBJ1-5; clone size: few; CDR3 DNA: TGTGCCAGCAGCCAACATGGCAATCAGCCCCAGCATTTT; CDR3 protein: CASSQHGNQPQHF
D gene: TRBD1; V gene: TRBV7-9; CDR3 length: 15; J gene: TRBJ2-1; clone size: -; CDR3 DNA: TGTGCCAGCAGCTTAGCGGGACAGGGGAGCAATGAGCAGTTCTTC; CDR3 protein: CASSLAGQGSNEQFF
D gene: -; V gene: TRBV28; CDR3 length: 13; J gene: TRBJ1-2; clone size: -; CDR3 DNA: TGTGCCAGCAGGTTCGAGGGATCCTATGGCTACACCTTC; CDR3 protein: CASRFEGSYGYTF
D gene: TRBD2; V gene: TRBV13; CDR3 length: 15; J gene: TRBJ2-5; clone size: -; CDR3 DNA: TGTGCCAGCAGCTTAGTAGCGGGGGAAGGAGAGACCCAGTACTTC; CDR3 protein: CASSLVAGEGETQYF
D gene: -; V gene: TRBV9; CDR3 length: 15; J gene: TRBJ2-2; clone size: -; CDR3 DNA: TGTGCCAGCAGCGTAACAGGGTTAGGCACCGGGGAGCTGTTTTTT; CDR3 protein: CASSVTGLGTGELFF
D gene: TRBD2; V gene: TRBV20-1; CDR3 length: 11; J gene: TRBJ2-3; clone size: few; CDR3 DNA: TGCAGTGCTAGTAGCGGGTATACGCAGTATTTT; CDR3 protein: CSASSGYTQYF
D gene: -; V gene: TRBV19; CDR3 length: 12; J gene: TRBJ2-3; clone size: medium-sized; CDR3 DNA: TGTGCCAGCAGACAGTCGACAGATACGCAGTATTTT; CDR3 protein: CASRQSTDTQYF
D gene: -; V gene: TRBV18; CDR3 length: 13; J gene: TRBJ2-7; clone size: -; CDR3 DNA: TGTGCCAGCTCACCACCCGGGATTTACGAGCAGTACTTC; CDR3 protein: CASSPPGIYEQYF
D gene: TRBD2; V gene: TRBV10-3; CDR3 length: 18; J gene: TRBJ2-6; clone size: -; CDR3 DNA: TGTGCCATCAGGTCACTAGCGGGAGGTCGTTTGGGGGCCAACGTCCTGACTTTC; CDR3 protein: CAIRSLAGGRLGANVLTF
D gene: TRBD2; V gene: TRBV5-1; CDR3 length: 15; J gene: TRBJ2-3; clone size: once; CDR3 DNA: TGCGCCAGCAGACGGACTAGCGGACGCACAGATACGCAGTATTTT; CDR3 protein: CASRRTSGRTDTQYF
D gene: -; V gene: TRBV4-1; CDR3 length: 13; J gene: TRBJ2-7; clone size: -; CDR3 DNA: TGCGCCAGCAGTCTCGACAGAGCCTACGAGCAGTACTTC; CDR3 protein: CASSLDRAYEQYF
D gene: -; V gene: TRBV7-9; CDR3 length: 11; J gene: TRBJ2-7; clone size: few; CDR3 DNA: TGTGCCAGCAGCCCCGGGATCCAGCAGTACTTC; CDR3 protein: CASSPGIQQYF
D gene: -; V gene: TRBV4-2; CDR3 length: 14; J gene: TRBJ2-1; clone size: -; CDR3 DNA: TGTGCCAGCAGCCAAGCGGCGGAGTACAATGAGCAGTTCTTC; CDR3 protein: CASSQAAEYNEQFF
D gene: -; V gene: TRBV28; CDR3 length: 15; J gene: TRBJ2-1; clone size: -; CDR3 DNA: TGTGCCAGCAGTCCCAGACAGACAGGAGGTTTAGAGCAGTTCTTC; CDR3 protein: CASSPRQTGGLEQFF
D gene: TRBD2; V gene: TRBV19; CDR3 length: 17; J gene: TRBJ2-1; clone size: -; CDR3 DNA: TGTGCCAGTAGTATGTTCCTAGCGGGAGCCGTCTACAATGAGCAGTTCTTC; CDR3 protein: CASSMFLAGAVYNEQFF
D gene: -; V gene: TRBV11-1; CDR3 length: 15; J gene: TRBJ2-7; clone size: few; CDR3 DNA: TGTGCCAGCAGCTTCTTTCCGGGAGCCCAGGACGAGCAGTACTTC; CDR3 protein: CASSFFPGAQDEQYF
D gene: TRBD2; V gene: TRBV27; CDR3 length: 18; J gene: TRBJ2-3; clone size: -; CDR3 DNA: TGTGCCAGCAGTTTGAGAGCGGGAGGGCCAGAGGATGCAGATACGCAGTATTTT; CDR3 protein: CASSLRAGGPEDADTQYF
D gene: -; V gene: TRBV27; CDR3 length: 12; J gene: TRBJ2-7; clone size: -; CDR3 DNA: TGTGCCAGCAGTCGGATGGGACTCGAGCAGTACTTC; CDR3 protein: CASSRMGLEQYF
D gene: -; V gene: TRBV19; CDR3 length: 14; J gene: TRBJ1-5; clone size: -; CDR3 DNA: TGTGCCAGTAGCGTACAGGGTTTGGGCCAGCCCCAGCATTTT; CDR3 protein: CASSVQGLGQPQHF
D gene: TRBD1; V gene: TRBV2; CDR3 length: 16; J gene: TRBJ2-1; clone size: -; CDR3 DNA: TGTGCCAGCTGGGCCGGACAGGGACTCCCCTACAATGAGCAGTTCTTC; CDR3 protein: CASWAGQGLPYNEQFF
D gene: -; V gene: TRBV29-1; CDR3 length: 13; J gene: TRBJ1-6; clone size: -; CDR3 DNA: TGCAGCGTTGCTAGCCTTTTGGGCGGTCCCCTCCACTTT; CDR3 protein: CSVASLLGGPLHF
D gene: TRBD2; V gene: TRBV9; CDR3 length: 15; J gene: TRBJ2-1; clone size: -; CDR3 DNA: TGTGCCAGCAGCCCTGGACTAGCGGCCTACAATGAGCAGTTCTTC; CDR3 protein: CASSPGLAAYNEQFF
D gene: -; V gene: TRBV4-1; CDR3 length: 15; J gene: TRBJ2-7; clone size: -; CDR3 DNA: TGCGCCAGCAGCCAGGGGGACTCACAGACCTACGAGCAGTACTTC; CDR3 protein: CASSQGDSQTYEQYF
D gene: -; V gene: TRBV29-1; CDR3 length: 13; J gene: TRBJ2-7; clone size: -; CDR3 DNA: TGCAGCGTGAGGGGGTCTGACCGACTACGTGAGTACTTC; CDR3 protein: CSVRGSDRLREYF
D gene: -; V gene: TRBV10-3; CDR3 length: 15; J gene: TRBJ2-2; clone size: -; CDR3 DNA: TGTGCCATCAGTGGGAGCAGGGGCAGCGCCGGGGAGCTGTTTTTT; CDR3 protein: CAISGSRGSAGELFF
D gene: TRBD2; V gene: TRBV28; CDR3 length: 15; J gene: TRBJ2-2; clone size: -; CDR3 DNA: TGTGCCAGCGCGACCCAGCGGGGGCCCACCGGGGAGCTGTTTTTT; CDR3 protein: CASATQRGPTGELFF
D gene: -; V gene: TRBV6-5; CDR3 length: 14; J gene: TRBJ2-5; clone size: -; CDR3 DNA: TGTGCCACCGTACAGGGCTCCCGGTCAGAGACCCAGTACTTC; CDR3 protein: CATVQGSRSETQYF
D gene: -; V gene: TRBV18; CDR3 length: 16; J gene: TRBJ2-6; clone size: -; CDR3 DNA: TGTGCCAGCTCACCCCCACTAGACTCTGGGGCCAACGTCCTGACTTTC; CDR3 protein: CASSPPLDSGANVLTF
D gene: -; V gene: TRBV21-1; CDR3 length: 15; J gene: TRBJ2-7; clone size: few; CDR3 DNA: TGTGCCAGCAGTAAACAGGCTAATAGCTCCTACGAGCAGTACTTC; CDR3 protein: CASSKQANSSYEQYF
D gene: -; V gene: TRBV18; CDR3 length: 17; J gene: TRBJ2-7; clone size: -; CDR3 DNA: TGTGCCAGCTCACCGACCAGGTATGGCATAACCTCCTACGAGCAGTACTTC; CDR3 protein: CASSPTRYGITSYEQYF
D gene: -; V gene: TRBV9; CDR3 length: 15; J gene: TRBJ1-3; clone size: once; CDR3 DNA: TGTGCCAGCAGCGTAGGGGCAGCCTCTGGAAACACCATATATTTT; CDR3 protein: CASSVGAASGNTIYF
D gene: -; V gene: TRBV14; CDR3 length: 13; J gene: TRBJ2-7; clone size: -; CDR3 DNA: TGTGCCAGCAGCCCCTTCGAGGCGGGCGAGCAGTACTTC; CDR3 protein: CASSPFEAGEQYF
D gene: TRBD2; V gene: TRBV3-1/TRBV3-2; CDR3 length: 16; J gene: TRBJ2-5; clone size: -; CDR3 DNA: TGTGCCAGCAGCCAAGATCTCTCGGGAGGGGGGAAGACCCAGTACTTC; CDR3 protein: CASSQDLSGGGKTQYF
D gene: TRBD1; V gene: TRBV18; CDR3 length: 13; J gene: TRBJ2-7; clone size: -; CDR3 DNA: TGTGCCAGCTCACCGGGGACAGCCCACGAGCAGTACTTC; CDR3 protein: CASSPGTAHEQYF
D gene: -; V gene: TRBV27; CDR3 length: 16; J gene: TRBJ1-4; clone size: -; CDR3 DNA: TGTGCCAGCAGTTTAGACAGGTCTGCAACTAATGAAAAACTGTTTTTT; CDR3 protein: CASSLDRSATNEKLFF
D gene: -; V gene: TRBV29-1; CDR3 length: 14; J gene: TRBJ1-2; clone size: -; CDR3 DNA: TGCAGCGTTGAAGCCCCAGGCCCCGGCTATGGCTACACCTTC; CDR3 protein: CSVEAPGPGYGYTF
D gene: -; V gene: TRBV9; CDR3 length: 16; J gene: TRBJ1-1; clone size: -; CDR3 DNA: TGTGCCAGCAGCGTAGGGGGTCGGCAGGGGAAGGCTGAAGCTTTCTTT; CDR3 protein: CASSVGGRQGKAEAFF
D gene: -; V gene: TRBV23-1; CDR3 length: 14; J gene: TRBJ1-1; clone size: -; CDR3 DNA: TGCGCCAGCAGCGCGGGGCAGCCGAACACTGAAGCTTTCTTT; CDR3 protein: CASSAGQPNTEAFF
D gene: TRBD1; V gene: TRBV5-1; CDR3 length: 17; J gene: TRBJ1-3; clone size: -; CDR3 DNA: TGCGCCAGCAGCCAGACCGGACAGGGGGCGGCTGGAAACACCATATATTTT; CDR3 protein: CASSQTGQGAAGNTIYF
D gene: -; V gene: TRBV10-2; CDR3 length: 14; J gene: TRBJ1-5; clone size: -; CDR3 DNA: TGCGCCAGCAGTGAGTCCCAGGTTAATCAGCCCCAGCATTTT; CDR3 protein: CASSESQVNQPQHF
D gene: -; V gene: TRBV29-1; CDR3 length: 14; J gene: TRBJ2-7; clone size: -; CDR3 DNA: TGCAGCGTTGGGCCGGCTAGTCAATCCTACGAGCAGTACTTC; CDR3 protein: CSVGPASQSYEQYF
D gene: TRBD2; V gene: TRBV3-1/TRBV3-2; CDR3 length: 16; J gene: TRBJ2-2; clone size: -; CDR3 DNA: TGTGCCAGCAGCCAAGAGGCTAGCGGGAGCTCCGGGGAGCTGTTTTTT; CDR3 protein: CASSQEASGSSGELFF
D gene: -; V gene: TRBV2; CDR3 length: 12; J gene: TRBJ1-1; clone size: -; CDR3 DNA: TGTGCCAGCAGTGAAGACAGGTCTGAAGCTTTCTTT; CDR3 protein: CASSEDRSEAFF
D gene: TRBD2; V gene: TRBV2; CDR3 length: 16; J gene: TRBJ2-5; clone size: -; CDR3 DNA: TGTGCCAGCAGAGGTCGGACTAGCGGGCCGAGAGAGACCCAGTACTTC; CDR3 protein: CASRGRTSGPRETQYF
D gene: TRBD2; V gene: TRBV15; CDR3 length: 14; J gene: TRBJ2-1; clone size: -; CDR3 DNA: TGTGCCACCGGAGACGGGACTAGCGAGCATGAGCAGTTCTTC; CDR3 protein: CATGDGTSEHEQFF
D gene: TRBD2; V gene: TRBV5-1; CDR3 length: 15; J gene: TRBJ2-1; clone size: -; CDR3 DNA: TGCGCCAGCAGCGACCGGGACTACATCTACAATGAGCAGTTCTTC; CDR3 protein: CASSDRDYIYNEQFF
D gene: TRBD1; V gene: TRBV28; CDR3 length: 14; J gene: TRBJ1-5; clone size: -; CDR3 DNA: TGTGCCAGCAGTTCTACAGGGGGATGGCAGCCCCAGCATTTT; CDR3 protein: CASSSTGGWQPQHF
D gene: -; V gene: TRBV7-9; CDR3 length: 12; J gene: TRBJ1-1; clone size: few; CDR3 DNA: TGTGCCAGCAGCTTCTCTGACACTGAAGCTTTCTTT; CDR3 protein: CASSFSDTEAFF
D gene: -; V gene: TRBV18; CDR3 length: 12; J gene: TRBJ2-5; clone size: -; CDR3 DNA: TGTGCCAGCTCCCAGAACCAAGAGACCCAGTACTTC; CDR3 protein: CASSQNQETQYF
D gene: TRBD2; V gene: TRBV4-2; CDR3 length: 18; J gene: TRBJ2-1; clone size: few; CDR3 DNA: TGTGCCAGCAGCCAAGATCGGAGTAGCGGGACGGGTGGCTATGAGCAGTTCTTC; CDR3 protein: CASSQDRSSGTGGYEQFF
D gene: TRBD2; V gene: TRBV30; CDR3 length: 13; J gene: TRBJ2-7; clone size: -; CDR3 DNA: TGTGCCTGGACTTCGACTAGCGGTTACGAGCAGTACTTC; CDR3 protein: CAWTSTSGYEQYF
D gene: TRBD2; V gene: TRBV7-9; CDR3 length: 16; J gene: TRBJ2-3; clone size: -; CDR3 DNA: TGTGCCAGCAGCCCACTAGCGGGAGGGCCGAGGGATACGCAGTATTTT; CDR3 protein: CASSPLAGGPRDTQYF
D gene: TRBD1; V gene: TRBV5-4; CDR3 length: 17; J gene: TRBJ1-2; clone size: once; CDR3 DNA: TGTGCCAGCAGCCCGGGACAGGGGCGGGTCCCTAACTATGGCTACACCTTC; CDR3 protein: CASSPGQGRVPNYGYTF
D gene: TRBD2; V gene: TRBV5-1; CDR3 length: 19; J gene: TRBJ2-4; clone size: -; CDR3 DNA: TGCGCCAGCAGCGCTACTAGCGGGAGCCCTCCCCTAGCCAAAAACATTCAGTACTTC; CDR3 protein: CASSATSGSPPLAKNIQYF
D gene: -; V gene: TRBV18; CDR3 length: 15; J gene: TRBJ1-1; clone size: -; CDR3 DNA: TGTGCCAGCTCACGACTCCAATCCTGGAACAATGAAGCTTTCTTT; CDR3 protein: CASSRLQSWNNEAFF
D gene: TRBD2; V gene: TRBV2; CDR3 length: 14; J gene: TRBJ2-1; clone size: -; CDR3 DNA: TGTGCCAGCAGACGACTAGCGGGAGGGGGTGAGCAGTTCTTC; CDR3 protein: CASRRLAGGGEQFF
D gene: TRBD1; V gene: TRBV9; CDR3 length: 15; J gene: TRBJ2-7; clone size: -; CDR3 DNA: TGTGCCAGCAGCGTAGGAGGGGACAGCTCCTACGAGCAGTACTTC; CDR3 protein: CASSVGGDSSYEQYF